Each of the 30 T cell receptor beta chains below was sequenced from the same sample in a study of sequential checkpoint blockade in melanoma. Method: immunoSEQ multiplex PCR; TCRdb's copy keeps in-frame clones and lacks some. Seen here are some 7,200 clones, 78% observed once, and the top ten hold nearly 7.5%. Treatment of the sample: randomized to nivolumab then ipilimumab (arm A) or the reverse (arm B). The specimen was CD8+ T cells sorted from blood (inferred from file names), collected from a patient given nivolumab and ipilimumab in sequence. All receptors derive from a human donor with melanoma.

The V gene is TRBV10-2, the J gene TRBJ1-2; 7 positions agree with TRBD1. Germline V lookup: CDR1 WSHSY, CDR2 SAAADI. CDR3 length equals 15 residues. V dropped 4 bases and J dropped 6; count of bases not matched to a gene: 11. The CDR3 here is CASSGEKTGNHGYTF. CDR3 DNA sequence: TGCGCCAGCAGTGGGGAAAAGACAGGGAATCATGGCTACACCTTC.

The chain is built from TRBV7-3 and TRBJ2-1, with 10 nucleotides matching TRBD2. The CDR3 totals 15 residues. CDR1 SGHTA and CDR2 FQGTGA come from the germline V gene. The ends lost 0 bases at V and 6 bases at J; junction bases unmatched: 2. The CDR3 nucleotides are TGTGCCAGCAGCTTAACGGCTAGCGGGAGCAATGAGCAGTTCTTC. This translates into CASSLTASGSNEQFF.

The chain employs TRBV9 and TRBJ2-1; possibly TRBD1 for D (5 bases). V dropped 0 bases and J dropped 4 bases, with 11 bases sitting between them. This CDR3 comprises 15 residues. The germline gives CDR1 SGDLS, CDR2 YYNGEE. CDR3 nucleotides: TGTGCCAGCAGCGTAGAGGGGCCGCATTACAATGAGCAGTTCTTC. Protein sequence: CASSVEGPHYNEQFF.

The rearrangement joins TRBV11-2 to TRBJ2-7; tentatively, D is TRBD1 (5 bases). Germline V gene sequence: CDR1 SGHAT, CDR2 FQNNGV. Trimming removed 2 bases from V and 2 bases from J, with 10 bases in between. This CDR3 spans 14 amino acids. In DNA form, the CDR3 reads TGTGCCAGCAGCTTATGGGGCGGCCCCTACGAGCAGTACTTC. Translating it yields CASSLWGGPYEQYF. Full variable domain (missing parts from reference TRBV11-2 and TRBJ2-7): EAGVAQSPRYKIIEKRQSVAFWCNPISGHATLYWYQQILGQGPKLLIQFQNNGVVDDSQLPKDRFSAERLKGVDSTLKIQPAKLEDSAVYLCASSLWGGPYEQYFGPGTRLTVT.

This clone was counted a single time. J is TRBJ2-1 and V is TRBV19; tentatively, D is TRBD2 (6 bases). The CDR3 has 15 residues. Trimming took off 2 bases at V and 3 bases at J, with 11 bases between the two ends. Germline-derived CDR1 and CDR2 are LNHDA and SQIVND (reference sequence). The CDR3 protein is CASSISSGDYNEQFF. The DNA for the CDR3 is TGTGCCAGTAGTATAAGTAGCGGAGACTACAATGAGCAGTTCTTC.

The chain recombines TRBV7-9 with TRBJ1-5; D uncertain. The germline gives CDR1 SEHNR, CDR2 FQNEAQ (reference sequence). The CDR3 extends over 13 amino acids. Trimming removed 4 bases from V and 2 bases from J, with 6 bases in between. CDR3 sequence: CASSWGGNQPQHF. The CDR3 DNA reads TGTGCCAGCAGCTGGGGAGGCAATCAGCCCCAGCATTTT.

V is TRBV7-8 and J is TRBJ2-7, with 7 nucleotides matching TRBD2. CDR1 SGHVS and CDR2 FQNEAQ come from the germline V gene. There are 14 residues in the CDR3. J lost 6 bases, V lost 5 bases, and 10 bases had no gene match. The CDR3 here is CASSPRRGEVEQYF. DNA for the CDR3: TGTGCCAGCAGCCCTCGTCGGGGGGAGGTCGAGCAGTACTTC.

The rearrangement joins TRBV7-9 to TRBJ1-1; 9 bases are a match to TRBD1. The trim removed 5 bases at V and 5 bases at J, leaving 9 bases unmatched. The CDR3 spans 15 residues. Germline CDR1 reads SEHNR; CDR2 reads FQNEAQ (reference sequence). The DNA of the CDR3 is TGTGCCAGCAGCGAGGGGGACAGGGTCGGGACTGAAGCTTTCTTT. This translates into CASSEGDRVGTEAFF.

The chain uses TRBV7-9 and TRBJ1-2; D is uncertain. The V end lost 0 bases, the J end lost 8 bases, and 19 bases lay between the germline ends. CDR1 is SEHNR and CDR2 is FQNEAQ in the germline V gene (reference sequence). This CDR3 region has 16 residues. The CDR3 DNA sequence: TGTGCCAGCAGCTTAGCATCGGCAGCCACCGTCGGGGGCTACACCTTC. Translation: CASSLASAATVGGYTF.

The chain links TRBV19 to TRBJ2-7; 11 bases fit TRBD1. V gave up 3 bases and J gave up 3 bases; unmatched junction bases: 1. The CDR3 runs 14 residues. Germline V gene data show CDR1 as LNHDA and CDR2 as SQIVND (reference sequence). The chain's CDR3 is CASSMGQGGYEQYF. In DNA form, the CDR3 reads TGTGCCAGTAGTATGGGACAGGGGGGCTACGAGCAGTACTTC.

The J gene is TRBJ2-3, the V gene TRBV27; 8 bases are a match to TRBD2. The CDR3 extends over 16 amino acids. Germline CDR1 and CDR2: MNHEY and SMNVEV (reference sequence). After removal of 7 bases from V and 4 bases from J, the junction contained 13 bases not matched to a gene. CDR3 nucleotides: TGTGCCAGCAAGACCCCAGCGGGAGTGGAGGCAGATACGCAGTATTTT. Protein product: CASKTPAGVEADTQYF.

The chain combines TRBV7-9 with TRBJ2-5; D may be TRBD1 (6 bases). V lost 5 bases and J 2 bases, leaving 18 bases between the germline ends. CDR3 length equals 16 residues. Germline lookup yields CDR1 SEHNR and CDR2 FQNEAQ (reference sequence). The CDR3 here is CASSPMGPGAQETQYF. In DNA form, the CDR3 reads TGTGCCAGCAGCCCCATGGGCCCAGGGGCGCAAGAGACCCAGTACTTC. The full variable domain, with the rest looked up from reference TRBV7-9 and TRBJ2-5, is DTGVSQNPRHKITKRGQNVTFRCDPISEHNRLYWYRQTLGQGPEFLTYFQNEAQLEKSRLLSDRFSAERPKGSFSTLEIQRTEQGDSAMYLCASSPMGPGAQETQYFGPGTRLLVL.

V usage is TRBV7-9 and J usage is TRBJ1-2; 9 nucleotides match TRBD1. The J segment lost 7 bases and the V segment lost 5 bases, leaving 8 bases of the junction unmatched. The CDR3 is 14 amino acids. Germline V CDR1 and CDR2: SEHNR, FQNEAQ (reference sequence). CDR3 region: CASSPGQGHAGYTF. The CDR3 DNA reads as TGTGCCAGCAGCCCCGGACAGGGGCACGCTGGCTACACCTTC.

The chain employs TRBV28 and TRBJ2-2; maybe TRBD2 (6 bases). Looked up from germline, CDR1 is MDHEN and CDR2 is SYDVKM. The CDR3 loop spans 17 amino acids. Trimming took 6 bases from V and 0 from J, leaving 17 bases between them. CDR3 coding DNA: TGTGCCAGCAGATCCCTTCACGCGGGAACGAACACCGGGGAGCTGTTTTTT. The encoded protein is CASRSLHAGTNTGELFF.

This chain uses TRBV18 with TRBJ2-3; D is perhaps TRBD2 (6 bases). This CDR3 has 16 residues. Germline values: CDR1 KGHSH, CDR2 LQKENI. Trimming stripped 2 bases from V and 5 bases from J, with 17 bases between. CDR3 amino acids: CASSPKSSRRGDTQYF. CDR3 in DNA: TGTGCCAGCTCACCAAAATCGAGCAGGAGGGGAGATACGCAGTATTTT.

This clone occurred once. The chain carries TRBV4-1 and TRBJ1-6, with D possibly matching TRBD1 (6 bases). CDR1 and CDR2 (germline): MGHRA, YSYEKL. The CDR3 loop spans 14 amino acids. Trimming removed 4 bases at V and 9 bases at J, with 13 bases between. The CDR3 DNA is TGCGCCAGCAGCCCTCCCGGACAGATTTCACCCCTCCACTTT. Translating it yields CASSPPGQISPLHF.

This clone is categorized as large. The genes are TRBV10-1 and TRBJ2-2, with D possibly being TRBD1 (6 bases). CDR3 length equals 12 residues. Germline lookup yields CDR1 WNHNN and CDR2 SYGVQD (reference sequence). Trimming removed 9 bases at V and 6 bases at J, with 11 bases between. CDR3 nucleotides: TGCGCCAGGAGTAGGGGGTCCGGGGAGCTGTTTTTT. Protein: CARSRGSGELFF.

This chain connects TRBV6-1 to TRBJ2-1; weak D call: TRBD1 (5 bases). Between the trimmed V and J ends, which lost 8 bases and 3 bases, there was a span of 17 bases. Germline lookup yields CDR1 MNHNS and CDR2 SASEGT. The CDR3 extends over 15 amino acids. CDR3 coding DNA: TGTGCCAGCTCTGAGCTGGACACAGTCTACAATGAGCAGTTCTTC. This encodes CASSELDTVYNEQFF.

This clone was seen a handful of times. For the CDR3, the DNA is TGCGCCAGCAGCCAAGCCGCTAGCGATCCTCCGGGGGAGCAGTACTTC. Amino acid sequence: CASSQAASDPPGEQYF. This chain connects TRBV4-1 to TRBJ2-7, with D possibly being TRBD2 (6 bases). The length of the CDR3 is 16 residues. Germline assignment: CDR1 MGHRA and CDR2 YSYEKL. V lost 1 base and J lost 7, with 20 bases in between.

The CDR3 sequence is CASSFQSNEQFF. Here the CDR3 DNA reads TGTGCCAGCAGCTTTCAATCAAATGAGCAGTTCTTC. The rearrangement links TRBV11-2 to TRBJ2-1; the D is unclear. Germline V gene lookup returns CDR1 SGHAT and CDR2 FQNNGV. V shed 3 bases and J shed 7 bases, with 7 bases lying between them. The CDR3 loop spans 12 amino acids. Together with reference TRBV11-2 and TRBJ2-1, the CDR3 gives the full variable domain: EAGVAQSPRYKIIEKRQSVAFWCNPISGHATLYWYQQILGQGPKLLIQFQNNGVVDDSQLPKDRFSAERLKGVDSTLKIQPAKLEDSAVYLCASSFQSNEQFFGPGTRLTVL.

The J gene is TRBJ2-1, the V gene TRBV27; 7 nucleotides match TRBD2. There are 15 residues in the CDR3. V lost 5 bases to trimming and J lost 4 bases; unmatched junction nucleotides: 8. Germline V gene sequence: CDR1 MNHEY, CDR2 SMNVEV (reference sequence). For the CDR3, the DNA is TGTGCCAGCAGTGACGGGAGGTCGGGTTACAATGAGCAGTTCTTC. This gives the protein CASSDGRSGYNEQFF.

The chain has TRBV4-3 and TRBJ2-1, with D unresolved. The CDR3 has 12 amino acids. V shed 3 bases and J shed 6 bases, with 6 bases lying between them. Germline V lookup: CDR1 LGHNA, CDR2 YSLEER. CDR3 sequence: CASSHYSNEQFF. The CDR3 DNA follows: TGCGCCAGCAGCCACTACAGCAATGAGCAGTTCTTC.

CDR3 in amino acids: CASSSKVGRVMLGELFF. The DNA for the CDR3 is TGTGCCAGCAGCTCGAAGGTTGGCAGGGTAATGCTCGGGGAGCTGTTTTTT. The V gene is TRBV11-2, the J gene TRBJ2-2; TRBD1 is a possible D gene (5 bases). Germline CDR1 reads SGHAT; CDR2 reads FQNNGV. V lost 4 bases and J lost 7, with 22 bases in between. This CDR3 has 17 residues.

This clone has a single count. The rearrangement uses TRBV2 and TRBJ2-1; 14 positions match TRBD2. V was clipped by 7 bases and J by 0 bases; unmatched bases: 8. Germline V lookup: CDR1 SNHLY, CDR2 FYNNEI. The CDR3 is 18 residues long. The CDR3, as DNA: TGTGCCAGCAATCCGGGACTAGCGGGGGAAATCTCCTACAATGAGCAGTTCTTC. It is translated as CASNPGLAGEISYNEQFF.

This rearrangement joins TRBV12-5 to TRBJ1-1, with unresolved D. Between the trimmed V and J ends, which lost 7 bases and 1 base, there was a span of 7 bases. Germline assignment: CDR1 LGHNT and CDR2 FRNRAP. This CDR3 spans 12 amino acids. This CDR3 reads CASAEGNTEAFF. CDR3 sequence (DNA): TGTGCTAGTGCCGAGGGGAACACTGAAGCTTTCTTT.

The rearrangement joins TRBV5-4 to TRBJ2-3; unclear D gene. With 5 bases removed from V and 2 bases from J, the gap between germline ends came to 18 bases. Germline V gene lookup returns CDR1 SGHNT and CDR2 YYREEE (reference sequence). This CDR3 region has 16 residues. The CDR3 region has the DNA TGTGCCAGCAGTCCGGATTTTAATAGCCCCACAGATACGCAGTATTTT. The encoded protein is CASSPDFNSPTDTQYF.

V gene TRBV28 combines with J gene TRBJ2-3; 13 bases map to TRBD2. Germline lookup yields CDR1 MDHEN and CDR2 SYDVKM. The CDR3 has 22 amino acids. V lost 3 bases, J lost 2 bases, and 20 bases stayed unmatched. CDR3 nucleotides: TGTGCCAGCAGTTTCTCCAGGGGACTAGCGGGATCGCCTATAAAGCTCACAGATACGCAGTATTTT. Translation: CASSFSRGLAGSPIKLTDTQYF. The full variable domain, rest sourced from reference TRBV28 and TRBJ2-3, is DVKVTQSSRYLVKRTGEKVFLECVQDMDHENMFWYRQDPGLGLRLIYFSYDVKMKEKGDIPEGYSVSREKKERFSLILESASTNQTSMYLCASSFSRGLAGSPIKLTDTQYFGPGTRLTVL.

V usage is TRBV14 and J usage is TRBJ2-7, with 7 nucleotides matching TRBD1. With 0 bases clipped from V and 3 bases from J, the junction kept 11 bases outside the gene matches. From germline, CDR1 is SGHDN and CDR2 FVKESK. The CDR3 contains 17 residues. The CDR3 DNA is TGTGCCAGCAGCCAAGAGGCGTCGGGACAGTTCGACTACGAGCAGTACTTC. It yields the protein CASSQEASGQFDYEQYF.

The CDR3 nucleotides are TGTGCCAGCCATTTGGACAGTAACAATGAGCAGTTCTTC. Translated: CASHLDSNNEQFF. This rearrangement joins TRBV7-9 to TRBJ2-1; D might be TRBD1 (6 bases). The CDR3 sequence is 13 residues long. Per the germline V gene, CDR1 is SEHNR and CDR2 is FQNEAQ (reference sequence). Trimming stripped 8 bases from V and 5 bases from J, with 13 bases between. Full variable domain (remainder filled in from reference TRBV7-9 and TRBJ2-1): DTGVSQNPRHKITKRGQNVTFRCDPISEHNRLYWYRQTLGQGPEFLTYFQNEAQLEKSRLLSDRFSAERPKGSFSTLEIQRTEQGDSAMYLCASHLDSNNEQFFGPGTRLTVL.

Only one count was recorded for this clone. The chain recombines TRBV4-2 with TRBJ1-5; a possible D gene is TRBD1 (6 bases). CDR1 and CDR2 from the germline V gene are LGHNA and YNFKEQ. The CDR3 runs to 15 residues. Trimming took off 0 bases at V and 4 bases at J, with 10 bases between the two ends. CDR3 nucleotide sequence: TGTGCCAGCAGCCAAGAGGGAGGGGGAAATCAGCCCCAGCATTTT. Translation gives CASSQEGGGNQPQHF.